This TCR beta chain was sequenced for a study of T cell responses to AZD1222 COVID-19 vaccine. Broader study findings: With dominance at 160-218 and 743-854, vaccine-associated CD4 TCRs spanned spike. Most donors were white British, females outnumbered males, and clonal diversity was possibly underestimated.

Of note for this clone: Its antigen is as yet unknown.

The germline gives CDR1 MNHEY, CDR2 SMNVEV (reference sequence). The CDR3 loop spans 15 amino acids. J was trimmed by 8 bases and V by 5 bases; bases with no gene match: 9. TCRdb keeps only in-frame clones here, not all; method: immunoSEQ multiplex PCR. The data contain about 180,000 clones, 88% of them seen just once; the ten biggest clones take up approximately 0.5%. This specimen consisted of peripheral blood, obtained on day 0 of AZD1222 vaccination. This receptor was taken from an adult in good health. The chain is built from TRBV27 and TRBJ2-1, with 10 bases fitting TRBD2. CDR3 sequence: CASSAPSGRRDEQFF. The DNA for the CDR3 is TGTGCCAGCAGTGCCCCTAGCGGGAGAAGGGATGAGCAGTTCTTC.